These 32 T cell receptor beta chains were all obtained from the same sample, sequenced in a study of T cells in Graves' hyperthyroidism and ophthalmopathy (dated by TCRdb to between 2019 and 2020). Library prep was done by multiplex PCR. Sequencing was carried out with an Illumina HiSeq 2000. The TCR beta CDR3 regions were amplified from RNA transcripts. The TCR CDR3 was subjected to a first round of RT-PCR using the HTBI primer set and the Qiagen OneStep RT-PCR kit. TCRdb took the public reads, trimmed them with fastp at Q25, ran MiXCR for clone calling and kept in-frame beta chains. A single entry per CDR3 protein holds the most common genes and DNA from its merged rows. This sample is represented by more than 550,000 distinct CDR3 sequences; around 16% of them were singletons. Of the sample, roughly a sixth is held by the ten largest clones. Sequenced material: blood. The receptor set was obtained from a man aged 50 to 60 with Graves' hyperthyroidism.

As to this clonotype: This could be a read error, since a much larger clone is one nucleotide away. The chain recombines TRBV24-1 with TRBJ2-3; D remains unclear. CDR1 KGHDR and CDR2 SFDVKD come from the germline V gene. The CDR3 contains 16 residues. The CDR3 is CATSDSPPADSDTRYF. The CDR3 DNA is TGTGCCACCAGTGATTCCCCCCCGGCAGACTCAGATACGCGGTATTTT.

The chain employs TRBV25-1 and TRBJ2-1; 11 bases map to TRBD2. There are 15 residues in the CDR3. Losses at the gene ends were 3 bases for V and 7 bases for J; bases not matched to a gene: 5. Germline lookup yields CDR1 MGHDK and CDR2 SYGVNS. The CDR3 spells CASSETGTSGNEQFF. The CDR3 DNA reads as TGTGCCAGCAGTGAGACCGGGACTAGCGGTAATGAGCAGTTCTTC.

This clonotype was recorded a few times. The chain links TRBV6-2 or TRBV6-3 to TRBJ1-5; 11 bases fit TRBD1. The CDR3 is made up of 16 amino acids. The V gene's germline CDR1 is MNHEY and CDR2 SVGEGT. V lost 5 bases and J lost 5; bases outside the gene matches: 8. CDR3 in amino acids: CASSDYRDRGYQPQHF. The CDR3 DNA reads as TGTGCCAGCAGTGATTACCGGGACAGGGGGTATCAGCCCCAGCATTTT.

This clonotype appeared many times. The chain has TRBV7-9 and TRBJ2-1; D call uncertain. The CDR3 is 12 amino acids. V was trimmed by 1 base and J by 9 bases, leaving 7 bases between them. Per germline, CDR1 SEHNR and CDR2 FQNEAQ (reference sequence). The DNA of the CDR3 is TGTGCCAGCAGCTTAGATTTTTCTGAGCAGTTCTTC. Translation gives CASSLDFSEQFF.

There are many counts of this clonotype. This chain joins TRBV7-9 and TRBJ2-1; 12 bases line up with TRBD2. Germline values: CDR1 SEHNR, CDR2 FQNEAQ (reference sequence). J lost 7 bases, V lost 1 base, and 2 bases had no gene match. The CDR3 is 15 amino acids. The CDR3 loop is CASSLDLAGGNEQFF. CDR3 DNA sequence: TGTGCCAGCAGCTTAGACCTAGCGGGAGGGAATGAGCAGTTCTTC.

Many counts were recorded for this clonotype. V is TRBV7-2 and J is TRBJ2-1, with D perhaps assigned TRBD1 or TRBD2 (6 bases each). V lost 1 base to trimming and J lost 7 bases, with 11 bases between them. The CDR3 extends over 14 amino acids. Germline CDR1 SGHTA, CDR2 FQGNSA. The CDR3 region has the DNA TGTGCCAGCAGCTTAGAGCCGGGGGCGAATGAGCAGTTCTTC. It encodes CASSLEPGANEQFF. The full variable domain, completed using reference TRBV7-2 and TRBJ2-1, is GAGVSQSPSNKVTEKGKDVELRCDPISGHTALYWYRQSLGQGLEFLIYFQGNSAPDKSGLPSDRFSAERTGGSVSTLTIQRTQQEDSAVYLCASSLEPGANEQFFGPGTRLTVL.

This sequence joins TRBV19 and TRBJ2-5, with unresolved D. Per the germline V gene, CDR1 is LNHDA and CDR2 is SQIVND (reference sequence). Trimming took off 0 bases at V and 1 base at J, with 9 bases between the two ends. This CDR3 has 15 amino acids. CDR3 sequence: CASSIDLGRQETQYF. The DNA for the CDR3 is TGTGCCAGTAGTATAGATCTAGGCCGCCAAGAGACCCAGTACTTC.

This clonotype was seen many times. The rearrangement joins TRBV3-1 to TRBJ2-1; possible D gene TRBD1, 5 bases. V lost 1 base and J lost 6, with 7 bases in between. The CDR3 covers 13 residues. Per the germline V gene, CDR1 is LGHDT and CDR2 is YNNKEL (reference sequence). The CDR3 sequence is CASSQGGLNEQFF. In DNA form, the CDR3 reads TGTGCCAGCAGCCAAGGGGGCCTCAATGAGCAGTTCTTC.

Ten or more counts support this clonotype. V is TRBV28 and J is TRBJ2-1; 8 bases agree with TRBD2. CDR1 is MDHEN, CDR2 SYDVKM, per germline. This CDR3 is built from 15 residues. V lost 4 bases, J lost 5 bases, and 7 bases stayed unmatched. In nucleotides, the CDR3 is TGTGCCAGCAGTTCGTCCCCTAGCGGGCACAATGAGCAGTTCTTC. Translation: CASSSSPSGHNEQFF.

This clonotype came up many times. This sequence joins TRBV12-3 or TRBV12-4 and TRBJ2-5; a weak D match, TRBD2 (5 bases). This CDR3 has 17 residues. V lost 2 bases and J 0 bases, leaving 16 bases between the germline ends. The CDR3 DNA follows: TGTGCCAGCAGTTTAAGTTTCGGGGTTAGCTACCAAGAGACCCAGTACTTC. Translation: CASSLSFGVSYQETQYF.

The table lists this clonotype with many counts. The CDR3 nucleotides read TGTGCCAGCAGCCCAATAACGGGCCGTCTTGAAGCTTTCTTT. Translation: CASSPITGRLEAFF. This chain joins TRBV28 and TRBJ1-1; no definite D call. Germline lookup yields CDR1 MDHEN and CDR2 SYDVKM. This CDR3 contains 14 residues. V lost 6 bases and J 7 bases, leaving 18 bases between the germline ends.

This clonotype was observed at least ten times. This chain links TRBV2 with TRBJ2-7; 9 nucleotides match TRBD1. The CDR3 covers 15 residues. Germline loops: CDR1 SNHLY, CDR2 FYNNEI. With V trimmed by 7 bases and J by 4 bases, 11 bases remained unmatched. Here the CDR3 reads CASIPPGQGRYEQYF. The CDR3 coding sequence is TGTGCCAGCATTCCACCGGGACAGGGTCGATACGAGCAGTACTTC.

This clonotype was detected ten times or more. The CDR3: CASSLNRDLGEQFF. The CDR3 nucleotides are TGTGCCAGCAGCTTAAACAGGGACTTGGGTGAGCAGTTCTTC. V usage is TRBV11-2 and J usage is TRBJ2-1; D may correspond to TRBD1 or TRBD2 (6 bases each). Looked up from germline, CDR1 is SGHAT and CDR2 is FQNNGV. V gave up 2 bases and J gave up 9 bases, with 14 bases separating them. This CDR3 is built from 14 residues.

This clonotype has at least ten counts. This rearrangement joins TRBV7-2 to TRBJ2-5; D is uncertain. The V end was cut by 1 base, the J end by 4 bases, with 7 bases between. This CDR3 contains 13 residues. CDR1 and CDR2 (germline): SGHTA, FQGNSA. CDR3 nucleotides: TGTGCCAGCAGCTTAGAGACTGTAGAGACCCAGTACTTC. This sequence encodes CASSLETVETQYF.

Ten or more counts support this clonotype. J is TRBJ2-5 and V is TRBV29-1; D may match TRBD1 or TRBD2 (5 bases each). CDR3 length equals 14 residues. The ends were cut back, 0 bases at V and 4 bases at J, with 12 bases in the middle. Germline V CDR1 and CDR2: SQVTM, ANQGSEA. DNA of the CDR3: TGCAGCGTTGAAGATCGTAGGGGACGAGAGACCCAGTACTTC. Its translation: CSVEDRRGRETQYF.

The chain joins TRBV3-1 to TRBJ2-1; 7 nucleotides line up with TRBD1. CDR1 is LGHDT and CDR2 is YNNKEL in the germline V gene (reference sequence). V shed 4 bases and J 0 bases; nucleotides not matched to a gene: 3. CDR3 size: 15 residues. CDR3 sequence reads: CASSRDSDSYNEQFF. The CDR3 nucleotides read TGTGCCAGCAGCCGGGACAGTGACTCCTACAATGAGCAGTTCTTC.

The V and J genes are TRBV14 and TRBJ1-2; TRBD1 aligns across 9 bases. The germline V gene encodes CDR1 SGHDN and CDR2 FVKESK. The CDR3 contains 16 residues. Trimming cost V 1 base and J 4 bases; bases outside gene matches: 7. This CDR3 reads CASSQVTGGDFYGYTF. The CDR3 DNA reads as TGTGCCAGCAGCCAAGTTACAGGGGGCGACTTCTATGGCTACACCTTC.

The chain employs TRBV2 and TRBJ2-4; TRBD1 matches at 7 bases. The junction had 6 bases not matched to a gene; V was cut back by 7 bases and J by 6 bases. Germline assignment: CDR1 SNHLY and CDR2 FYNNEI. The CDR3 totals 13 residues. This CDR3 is CASTGQNSNIQYF. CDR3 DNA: TGTGCCAGCACGGGACAGAACTCAAACATTCAGTACTTC.

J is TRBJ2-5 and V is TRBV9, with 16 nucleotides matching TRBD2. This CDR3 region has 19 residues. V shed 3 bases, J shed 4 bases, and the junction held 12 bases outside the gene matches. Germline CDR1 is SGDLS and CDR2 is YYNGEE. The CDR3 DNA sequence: TGTGCCAGCAGCGCCTCCGGGACTAGCGGGAGGGCGAGGCGAGAGACCCAGTACTTC. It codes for CASSASGTSGRARRETQYF. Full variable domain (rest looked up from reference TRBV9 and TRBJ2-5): DSGVTQTPKHLITATGQRVTLRCSPRSGDLSVYWYQQSLDQGLQFLIQYYNGEERAKGNILERFSAQQFPDLHSELNLSSLELGDSALYFCASSASGTSGRARRETQYFGPGTRLLVL.

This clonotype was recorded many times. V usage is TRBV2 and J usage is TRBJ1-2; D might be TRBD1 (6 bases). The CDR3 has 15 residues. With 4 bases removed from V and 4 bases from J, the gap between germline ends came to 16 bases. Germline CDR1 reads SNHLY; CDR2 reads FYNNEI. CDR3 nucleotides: TGTGCCAGCAGTGCGCCTCAGGGGAAAGTCTATGGCTACACCTTC. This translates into CASSAPQGKVYGYTF.

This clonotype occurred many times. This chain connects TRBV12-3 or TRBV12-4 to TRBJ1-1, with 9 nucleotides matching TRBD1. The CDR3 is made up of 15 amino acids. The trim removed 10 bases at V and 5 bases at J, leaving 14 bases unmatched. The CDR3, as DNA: TGTGCCACCGCGAACAGGGGGCAAGGTCGGACTGAAGCTTTCTTT. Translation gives CATANRGQGRTEAFF.

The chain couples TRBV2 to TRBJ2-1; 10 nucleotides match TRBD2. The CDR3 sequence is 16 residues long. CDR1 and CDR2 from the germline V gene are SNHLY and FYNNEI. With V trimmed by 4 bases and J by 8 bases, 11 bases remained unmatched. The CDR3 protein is CASSVEASGRIYEQFF. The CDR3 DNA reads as TGTGCCAGCAGTGTTGAGGCTAGCGGGAGAATCTATGAGCAGTTCTTC. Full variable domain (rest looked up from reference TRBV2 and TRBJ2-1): EPEVTQTPSHQVTQMGQEVILRCVPISNHLYFYWYRQILGQKVEFLVSFYNNEISEKSEIFDDQFSVERPDGSNFTLKIRSTKLEDSAMYFCASSVEASGRIYEQFFGPGTRLTVL.

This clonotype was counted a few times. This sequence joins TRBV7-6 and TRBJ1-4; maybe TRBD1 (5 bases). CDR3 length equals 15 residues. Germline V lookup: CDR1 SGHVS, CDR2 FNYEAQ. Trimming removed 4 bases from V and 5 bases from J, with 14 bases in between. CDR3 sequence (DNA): TGTGCCAGCAGCTCCACGTGGGACGGCAATGAAAAACTGTTTTTT. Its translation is CASSSTWDGNEKLFF.

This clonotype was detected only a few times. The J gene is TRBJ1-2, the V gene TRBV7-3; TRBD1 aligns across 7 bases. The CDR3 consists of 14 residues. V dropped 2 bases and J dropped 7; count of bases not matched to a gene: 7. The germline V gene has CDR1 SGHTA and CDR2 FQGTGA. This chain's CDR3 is CASSLPDRVGGYTF. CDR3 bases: TGTGCCAGCAGCTTACCCGACAGGGTTGGTGGCTACACCTTC.

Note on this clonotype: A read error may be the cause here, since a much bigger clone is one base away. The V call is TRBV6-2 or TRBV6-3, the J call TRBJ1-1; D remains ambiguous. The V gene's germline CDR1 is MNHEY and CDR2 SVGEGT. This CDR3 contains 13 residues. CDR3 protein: CASTPREGHEALF. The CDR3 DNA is TGTGCCAGCACTCCCCGGGAGGGCCATGAAGCTCTCTTT.

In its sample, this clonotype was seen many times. This CDR3 is CASSGDMETQYF. CDR3 DNA sequence: TGTGCCAGCAGTGGGGACATGGAGACCCAGTACTTC. This sequence joins TRBV2 and TRBJ2-5; maybe TRBD1 (6 bases). V was shortened by 4 bases and J by 5 bases, with 8 bases between the two germline ends. The V gene's germline CDR1 is SNHLY and CDR2 FYNNEI. This CDR3 is 12 amino acids long.

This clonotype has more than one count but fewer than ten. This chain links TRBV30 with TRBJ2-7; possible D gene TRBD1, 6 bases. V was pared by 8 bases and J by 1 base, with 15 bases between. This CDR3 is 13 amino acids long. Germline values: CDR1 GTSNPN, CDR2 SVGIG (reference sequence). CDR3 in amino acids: CAAGTFASYEQYF. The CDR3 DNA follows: TGTGCCGCTGGGACATTCGCTTCCTACGAGCAGTACTTC.

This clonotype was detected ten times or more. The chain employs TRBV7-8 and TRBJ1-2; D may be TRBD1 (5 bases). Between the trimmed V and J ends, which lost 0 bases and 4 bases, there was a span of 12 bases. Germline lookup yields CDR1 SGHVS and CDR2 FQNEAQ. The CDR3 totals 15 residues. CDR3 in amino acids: CASSLASGKTYGYTF. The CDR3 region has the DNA TGTGCCAGCAGCTTAGCGTCAGGGAAAACCTATGGCTACACCTTC.

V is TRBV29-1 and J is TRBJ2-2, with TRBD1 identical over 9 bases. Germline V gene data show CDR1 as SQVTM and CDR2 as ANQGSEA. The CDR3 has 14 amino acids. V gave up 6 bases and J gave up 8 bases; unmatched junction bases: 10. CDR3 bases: TGCAGCGTGTGGGATGGACAGGGGACAGGGGAGCTGTTTTTT. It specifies CSVWDGQGTGELFF.

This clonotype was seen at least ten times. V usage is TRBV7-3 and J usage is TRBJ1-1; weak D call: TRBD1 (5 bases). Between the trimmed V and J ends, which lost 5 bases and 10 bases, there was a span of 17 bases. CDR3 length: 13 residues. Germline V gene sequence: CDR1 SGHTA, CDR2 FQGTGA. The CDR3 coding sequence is TGTGCCAGCAGCCTAGGGGACGGCCGGGGAGCTTTCTTT. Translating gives CASSLGDGRGAFF.

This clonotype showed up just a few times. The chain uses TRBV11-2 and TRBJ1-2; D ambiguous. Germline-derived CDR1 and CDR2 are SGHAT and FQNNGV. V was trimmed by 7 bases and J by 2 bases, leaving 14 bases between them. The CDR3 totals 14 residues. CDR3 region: CASTDRRENYGYTF. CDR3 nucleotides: TGTGCCAGCACCGACCGACGGGAAAACTATGGCTACACCTTC.

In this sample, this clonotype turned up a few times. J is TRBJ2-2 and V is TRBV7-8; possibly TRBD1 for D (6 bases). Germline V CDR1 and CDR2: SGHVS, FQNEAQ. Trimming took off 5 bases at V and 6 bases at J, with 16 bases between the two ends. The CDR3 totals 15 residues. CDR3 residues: CASSATGSWSGELFF. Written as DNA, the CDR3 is TGTGCCAGCAGCGCGACAGGCTCCTGGTCCGGGGAGCTGTTTTTT. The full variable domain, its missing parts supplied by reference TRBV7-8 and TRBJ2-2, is GAGVSQSPRYKVAKRGQDVALRCDPISGHVSLFWYQQALGQGPEFLTYFQNEAQLDKSGLPSDRFFAERPEGSVSTLKIQRTQQEDSAVYLCASSATGSWSGELFFGEGSRLTVL.